This is a list of T cell receptor beta chains from one sample in a study of cytomegalovirus exposure and HLA in healthy donors. TCRdb's copy holds only in-frame clones and misses some; the assay was immunoSEQ multiplex PCR. Of under 150,000 clones in the sample, 70% to 85% were seen once. The sample consisted of PBMCs. The source of these receptors is a male donor in good health and CMV-seronegative. The CDR3 runs from the conserved cysteine through the conserved F or W. Each record gives: V gene, clone size, D gene, J gene, CDR3 protein, CDR3 DNA. A D gene is named only where the DNA matches it firmly. Clone size appears in some rows only: once, few, many, or a class for an expanded clone.

V gene: TRBV29-1; clone size: .; D gene: TRBD2; J gene: TRBJ2-2; CDR3 protein: CSVGGGRGTGELFF; CDR3 DNA: TGCAGCGTTGGAGGTGGGAGGGGCACCGGGGAGCTGTTTTTT
V gene: TRBV10-1; clone size: .; D gene: .; J gene: TRBJ1-5; CDR3 protein: CASNSTENPNQPQHF; CDR3 DNA: TGCGCCAGCAACTCGACAGAGAATCCGAATCAGCCCCAGCATTTT
V gene: TRBV27; clone size: .; D gene: .; J gene: TRBJ2-2; CDR3 protein: CASSLIAGELFF; CDR3 DNA: TGTGCCAGCAGTTTAATCGCCGGGGAGCTGTTTTTT
V gene: TRBV7-2; clone size: once; D gene: TRBD1; J gene: TRBJ1-1; CDR3 protein: CASSWTGDEAFF; CDR3 DNA: TGTGCCAGCAGCTGGACAGGGGATGAAGCTTTCTTT
V gene: TRBV11-2; clone size: .; D gene: .; J gene: TRBJ2-5; CDR3 protein: CASSLAGETQYF; CDR3 DNA: TGTGCCAGCAGCTTAGCGGGGGAGACCCAGTACTTC
V gene: TRBV2; clone size: .; D gene: TRBD1; J gene: TRBJ2-1; CDR3 protein: CASSLRGQPNEQFF; CDR3 DNA: TGTGCCAGCAGCCTACGGGGACAGCCTAATGAGCAGTTCTTC
V gene: TRBV4-1; clone size: once; D gene: .; J gene: TRBJ1-1; CDR3 protein: CASSQVRDANTEAFF; CDR3 DNA: TGCGCCAGCAGCCAGGTGAGGGATGCGAACACTGAAGCTTTCTTT
V gene: TRBV11-2; clone size: .; D gene: TRBD2; J gene: TRBJ2-7; CDR3 protein: CASSLWRGSTYEQYF; CDR3 DNA: TGTGCCAGCAGCTTATGGCGGGGGTCCACCTACGAGCAGTACTTC
V gene: TRBV7-9; clone size: .; D gene: .; J gene: TRBJ1-1; CDR3 protein: CASSSGLGQEGEAFF; CDR3 DNA: TGTGCCAGCAGCTCCGGCCTGGGGCAGGAGGGTGAAGCTTTCTTT
V gene: TRBV2; clone size: large; D gene: .; J gene: TRBJ2-1; CDR3 protein: CASSEHSSYNEQFF; CDR3 DNA: TGTGCCAGCAGTGAACACAGTTCCTACAATGAGCAGTTCTTC
V gene: TRBV13; clone size: .; D gene: TRBD2; J gene: TRBJ2-5; CDR3 protein: CASSDLAVQETQYF; CDR3 DNA: TGTGCCAGCAGCGACCTAGCGGTCCAAGAGACCCAGTACTTC
V gene: TRBV6-5; clone size: .; D gene: TRBD2; J gene: TRBJ2-7; CDR3 protein: CASGLVGGDYYEQYF; CDR3 DNA: TGTGCCAGCGGCCTAGTGGGGGGGGACTACTACGAGCAGTACTTC
V gene: TRBV28; clone size: .; D gene: .; J gene: TRBJ1-1; CDR3 protein: CASSLDSGEAFF; CDR3 DNA: TGTGCCAGCAGCCTAGACAGTGGCGAAGCTTTCTTT
V gene: TRBV9; clone size: .; D gene: .; J gene: TRBJ2-7; CDR3 protein: CASSVEAQQASEQYF; CDR3 DNA: TGTGCCAGCAGCGTAGAGGCCCAACAGGCCTCCGAGCAGTACTTC
V gene: TRBV9; clone size: .; D gene: .; J gene: TRBJ1-5; CDR3 protein: CASSVGAGDGNQPQHF; CDR3 DNA: TGTGCCAGCAGCGTAGGGGCAGGGGACGGCAATCAGCCCCAGCATTTT